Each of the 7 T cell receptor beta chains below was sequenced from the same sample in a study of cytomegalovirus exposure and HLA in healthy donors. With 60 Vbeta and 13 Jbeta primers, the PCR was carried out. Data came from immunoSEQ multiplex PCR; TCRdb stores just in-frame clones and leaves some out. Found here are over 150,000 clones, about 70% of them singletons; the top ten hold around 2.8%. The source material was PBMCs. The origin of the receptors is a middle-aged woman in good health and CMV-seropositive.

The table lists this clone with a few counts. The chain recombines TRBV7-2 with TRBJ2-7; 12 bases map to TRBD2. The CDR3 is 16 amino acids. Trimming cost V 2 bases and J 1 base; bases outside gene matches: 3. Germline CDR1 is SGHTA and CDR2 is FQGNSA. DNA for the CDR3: TGTGCCAGCAGCTTATTCGGACTAGCGGGGTCCTACGAGCAGTACTTC. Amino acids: CASSLFGLAGSYEQYF.

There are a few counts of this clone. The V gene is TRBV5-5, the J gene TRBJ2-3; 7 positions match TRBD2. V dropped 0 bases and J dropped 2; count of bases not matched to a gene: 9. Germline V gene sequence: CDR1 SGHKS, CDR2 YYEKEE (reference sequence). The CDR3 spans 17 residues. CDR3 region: CASSLETSRILTDTQYF. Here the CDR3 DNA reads TGTGCCAGCAGCTTGGAGACTAGCCGTATACTCACAGATACGCAGTATTTT.

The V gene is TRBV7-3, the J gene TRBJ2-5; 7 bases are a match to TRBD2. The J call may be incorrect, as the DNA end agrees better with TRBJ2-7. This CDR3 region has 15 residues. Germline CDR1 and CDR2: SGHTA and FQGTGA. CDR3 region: CASSLTGGREYEQYF. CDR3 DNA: TGTGCCAGCAGCTTAACAGGAGGGAGGGAGTACGAGCAGTACTTC.

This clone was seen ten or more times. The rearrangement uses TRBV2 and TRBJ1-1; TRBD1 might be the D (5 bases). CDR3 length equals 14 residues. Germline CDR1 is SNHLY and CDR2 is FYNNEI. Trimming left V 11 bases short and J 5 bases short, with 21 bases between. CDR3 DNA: TGTGCCGCAGCCGTCCCAGGGCGTGGGACTGAAGCTTTCTTT. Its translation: CAAAVPGRGTEAFF.

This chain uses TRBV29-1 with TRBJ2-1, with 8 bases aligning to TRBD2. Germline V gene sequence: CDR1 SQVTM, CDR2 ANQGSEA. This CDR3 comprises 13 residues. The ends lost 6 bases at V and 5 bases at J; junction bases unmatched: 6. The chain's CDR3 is CSVVRGVNNEQFF. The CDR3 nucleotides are TGCAGCGTCGTGCGGGGGGTTAACAATGAGCAGTTCTTC.

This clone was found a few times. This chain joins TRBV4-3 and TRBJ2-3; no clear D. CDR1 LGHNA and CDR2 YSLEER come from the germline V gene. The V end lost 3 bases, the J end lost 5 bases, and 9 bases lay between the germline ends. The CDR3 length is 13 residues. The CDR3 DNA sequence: TGCGCCAGCAGCCAGACAATTTTAGATACGCAGTATTTT. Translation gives CASSQTILDTQYF.

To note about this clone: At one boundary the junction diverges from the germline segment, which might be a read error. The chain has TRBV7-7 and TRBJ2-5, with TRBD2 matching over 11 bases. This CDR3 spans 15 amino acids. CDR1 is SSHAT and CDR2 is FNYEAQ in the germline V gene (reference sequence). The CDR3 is CASSPTSGGGETQYF. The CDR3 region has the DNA TGTGCTAGCAGCCCTACTAGCGGGGGTGGGGAGACCCAGTACTTC. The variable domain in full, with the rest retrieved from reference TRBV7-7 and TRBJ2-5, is GAGVSQSPRYKVTKRGQDVTLRCDPISSHATLYWYQQALGQGPEFLTYFNYEAQPDKSGLPSDRFSAERPEGSISTLTIQRTEQRDSAMYRCASSPTSGGGETQYFGPGTRLLVL.